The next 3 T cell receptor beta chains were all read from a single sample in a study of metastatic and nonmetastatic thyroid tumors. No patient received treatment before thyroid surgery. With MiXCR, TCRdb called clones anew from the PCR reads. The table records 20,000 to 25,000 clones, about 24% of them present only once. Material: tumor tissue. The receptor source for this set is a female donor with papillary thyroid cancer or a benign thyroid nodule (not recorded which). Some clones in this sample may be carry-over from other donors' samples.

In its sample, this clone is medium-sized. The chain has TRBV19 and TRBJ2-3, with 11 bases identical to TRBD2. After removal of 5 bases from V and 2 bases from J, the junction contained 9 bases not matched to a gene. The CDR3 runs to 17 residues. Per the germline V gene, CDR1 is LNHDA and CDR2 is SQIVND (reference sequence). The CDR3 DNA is TGTGCCAGTAGTCCAATACTAGCGGGAGACGACACAGATACGCAGTATTTT. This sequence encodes CASSPILAGDDTDTQYF.

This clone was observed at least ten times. The CDR3 loop reads CASRKQGAQHYNEQFF. The DNA for the CDR3 is TGTGCCAGCAGAAAACAGGGGGCCCAACATTACAATGAGCAGTTCTTC. This rearrangement joins TRBV28 to TRBJ2-1, with TRBD1 matching 9 bases. J lost 4 bases, V lost 6 bases, and 10 bases had no gene match. This CDR3 has 16 amino acids. CDR1 is MDHEN, CDR2 SYDVKM, per germline.

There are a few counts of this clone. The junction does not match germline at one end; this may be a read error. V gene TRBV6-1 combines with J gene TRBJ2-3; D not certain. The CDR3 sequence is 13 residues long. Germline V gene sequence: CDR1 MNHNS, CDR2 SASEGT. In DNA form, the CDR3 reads TGTGCCAGAAGTGAAGTAAACACAGATAAGCAGTATTTT. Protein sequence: CARSEVNTDKQYF.